These 13 T cell receptor beta chains share one sample of origin, sequenced in a study of identical twins. TCRdb re-analysed the 5' RACE reads in MiXCR, keeping a single row per CDR3 protein. The sample carries approximately 300,000 distinct CDR3 sequences, 7.5% to 9.5% recorded once. These same data were also listed under a study on yellow fever vaccine responses in identical twins.

Material: CD8+ T cells sorted from blood. Every receptor here comes from a woman aged 18 to 35 in good health.

This clonotype was picked up many times. The V gene is TRBV7-4, the J gene TRBJ2-7; no reliable D call. There are 16 residues in the CDR3. Per germline, CDR1 SGHVT and CDR2 SQSDAQ. The V and J ends lost 5 bases and 0 bases respectively, with 17 bases between them. CDR3 sequence: CASSPLLSRSSYEQYF. The CDR3 nucleotides read TGTGCCAGCAGCCCCCTTTTGTCCCGGAGCTCCTACGAGCAGTACTTC.

This chain joins TRBV18 and TRBJ2-7, with 8 bases aligning to TRBD1. J was trimmed by 5 bases and V by 1 base; bases with no gene match: 7. Germline V gene data show CDR1 as KGHSH and CDR2 as LQKENI. This CDR3 spans 15 amino acids. This CDR3 reads CASSPQETGVNEQYF. In DNA form, the CDR3 reads TGTGCCAGCTCACCACAGGAGACAGGGGTCAACGAGCAGTACTTC.

The genes are TRBV27 and TRBJ2-2; 8 positions agree with TRBD1. Trimming removed 5 bases from V and 3 bases from J; junction bases left unmatched: 8. The CDR3 loop spans 16 amino acids. CDR1 and CDR2 from the germline V gene are MNHEY and SMNVEV (reference sequence). The CDR3, as DNA: TGTGCCAGCAGTCCCTTGACAGGGGCGGACACCGGGGAGCTGTTTTTT. Translated: CASSPLTGADTGELFF.

This clonotype was counted many times. The V gene is TRBV27, the J gene TRBJ2-3; 7 positions agree with TRBD2. CDR1 and CDR2 (germline): MNHEY, SMNVEV (reference sequence). The CDR3 length is 15 residues. After removal of 5 bases from V and 2 bases from J, the junction contained 7 bases not matched to a gene. CDR3 protein: CASSPKRDTTDTQYF. CDR3 DNA: TGTGCCAGCAGTCCAAAGCGGGATACCACAGATACGCAGTATTTT.

V is TRBV12-3 or TRBV12-4 and J is TRBJ2-1; perhaps TRBD2 as D (6 bases). The CDR3 is made up of 13 amino acids. V was trimmed by 4 bases and J by 8 bases, leaving 12 bases between them. CDR3: CASSSGSLDEQFF. For the CDR3, the DNA is TGTGCCAGCAGTTCCGGGAGTCTCGATGAGCAGTTCTTC.

There are a few counts of this clonotype. This chain connects TRBV27 to TRBJ2-7, with 7 bases aligning to TRBD1. CDR1 is MNHEY, CDR2 SMNVEV, per germline (reference sequence). V shed 4 bases and J 1 base; nucleotides not matched to a gene: 1. The CDR3 totals 13 residues. The CDR3 spells CASSYRGSYEQYF. CDR3 in DNA: TGTGCCAGCAGTTACAGGGGATCCTACGAGCAGTACTTC.

This clonotype was observed a handful of times. The rearrangement uses TRBV15 and TRBJ1-2, with a tentative D call TRBD1 (5 bases). This CDR3 has 15 residues. The V gene lost 1 base and the J gene lost 4 bases, with 13 bases spanning the gap. Germline lookup yields CDR1 LNHNV and CDR2 YYDKDF (reference sequence). CDR3 in amino acids: CATSRGEPGSYGYTF. The CDR3 DNA is TGTGCCACCAGCAGAGGTGAACCAGGGAGCTATGGCTACACCTTC.

The chain recombines TRBV2 with TRBJ2-3; TRBD2 matches at 11 bases. Germline V CDR1 and CDR2: SNHLY, FYNNEI. This CDR3 is 16 amino acids long. The V gene end was trimmed by 6 bases and the J gene end by 2 bases; junction bases not matched to a gene: 7. The CDR3 nucleotides read TGTGCCAGCAGGGATACTAGCGGGAGTTACACAGATACGCAGTATTTT. Protein product: CASRDTSGSYTDTQYF.

This clonotype was recorded many times. V is TRBV10-3 and J is TRBJ1-2; possibly TRBD1 for D (6 bases). CDR1 is ENHRY and CDR2 is SYGVKD in the germline V gene. V gave up 7 bases and J gave up 1 base, with 22 bases separating them. This CDR3 has 17 residues. CDR3 in amino acids: CAITAAGTSVDNYGYTF. The CDR3 DNA is TGTGCCATCACCGCCGCCGGGACATCCGTCGATAACTATGGCTACACCTTC.

This clonotype was detected a few times. The CDR3: CASSDSAGEVDEQFF. CDR3 nucleotides: TGTGCCAGCAGTGACTCCGCGGGAGAGGTGGATGAGCAGTTCTTC. The chain employs TRBV6-4 and TRBJ2-1, with 7 bases fitting TRBD2. Losses at the gene ends were 0 bases for V and 8 bases for J; bases not matched to a gene: 7. The germline V gene encodes CDR1 MRHNA and CDR2 SNTAGT. The CDR3 extends over 15 amino acids.

This clonotype has just a few counts. The genes are TRBV4-1 and TRBJ2-2, with 9 bases fitting TRBD2. Trimming cost V 0 bases and J 3 bases; bases outside gene matches: 5. The CDR3 is 17 amino acids. Germline loops: CDR1 MGHRA, CDR2 YSYEKL. CDR3 amino acids: CASSQDPSGRYTGELFF. For the CDR3, the DNA is TGCGCCAGCAGCCAAGACCCAAGCGGGAGGTACACCGGGGAGCTGTTTTTT.

This clonotype was seen only a few times. This chain joins TRBV27 and TRBJ2-1; 9 bases agree with TRBD1. The CDR3 has 11 residues. With V trimmed by 6 bases and J by 12 bases, 3 bases remained unmatched. Per germline, CDR1 MNHEY and CDR2 SMNVEV (reference sequence). In nucleotides, the CDR3 is TGTGCCAGCAGACAGGGGGCGGTGCAGTTCTTC. Protein: CASRQGAVQFF.

This clonotype was found many times. An end of the junction differs from the germline gene, which may be a read error. The gene calls are TRBV5-1 and TRBJ2-7; TRBD2 matches at 10 bases. Per germline, CDR1 SGHRS and CDR2 YFSETQ. CDR3 size: 12 residues. The CDR3 DNA reads TGTGCCAGCAGCCTAGCGGGAGACGAGCAGTACTTC. It is translated as CASSLAGDEQYF.